This TCR beta chain originates from a study of blood T cells in healthy people across ages. The CDR3 is made up of 11 amino acids. Germline lookup yields CDR1 SGHTA and CDR2 FQGNSA. Next came a second PCR, run for about 6 to 12 cycles, which used a sample-barcoded 5' primer along with a J-beta primer mix. MiXCR, applied by TCRdb to the 5' RACE reads, yields one record per CDR3 protein. This table has 800,000 to 950,000 distinct CDR3 sequences, about 29% appearing once. For this clonotype: Its specificity is unknown. One end of the junction fails to match germline, which may point to a read error.

Regarding the study as a whole: Roughly linear age-related decline in beta diversity appeared, significant by age 40.

In addition, the sample was reused for a study of T cells of mothers and their children.

The gene calls are TRBV7-2 and TRBJ2-3; D is unclear. This TCR derives from a woman between 35 and 50 years old in good health. Input material: blood. CDR3 DNA: TGTGCCAACAGCTTAAGGTATACGCAGTATTTT. Protein sequence: CANSLRYTQYF. Together with reference TRBV7-2 and TRBJ2-3, the CDR3 gives the full variable domain: GAGVSQSPSNKVTEKGKDVELRCDPISGHTALYWYRQSLGQGLEFLIYFQGNSAPDKSGLPSDRFSAERTGGSVSTLTIQRTQQEDSAVYLCANSLRYTQYFGPGTRLTVL.